These 22 T cell receptor beta chains share one sample of origin, sequenced in a study of identical twins. TCRdb re-called the 5' RACE reads with MiXCR, one entry per CDR3 protein. This sample has about 520,000 distinct CDR3 sequences, with less than 25% found just once. These records were also assigned to another study, of T cells expressing NK-cell markers.

Input material: CD4+ T cells sorted from blood. These receptors were collected from a woman aged 18-35 years in good health.

This clonotype showed up many times. The chain couples TRBV10-3 to TRBJ1-2; D perhaps matches TRBD1 (6 bases). Germline-derived CDR1 and CDR2 are ENHRY and SYGVKD. This CDR3 region has 11 residues. The V gene lost 9 bases and the J gene lost 2 bases, with 7 bases spanning the gap. The CDR3 is CAIGQNYGYTF. As DNA, the CDR3 is TGTGCCATAGGACAGAACTATGGCTACACCTTC.

The table lists this clonotype with a few counts. This chain uses TRBV6-2 or TRBV6-3 with TRBJ2-7; no clear D gene. The CDR3 length is 13 residues. V lost 5 bases and J lost 1, with 9 bases in between. CDR1 MNHEY and CDR2 SVGEGT come from the germline V gene. CDR3 loop: CASSQSYSYEQYF. CDR3 nucleotide sequence: TGTGCCAGCAGTCAAAGCTATTCCTACGAGCAGTACTTC.

This clonotype was counted between two and nine times. The J gene is TRBJ2-5, the V gene TRBV29-1; D is uncertain. Germline V lookup: CDR1 SQVTM, CDR2 ANQGSEA. This CDR3 comprises 12 residues. V lost 7 bases, J lost 4 bases, and 13 bases lay in between. This chain's CDR3 is CSAKGIAETQYF. The CDR3 DNA reads as TGCAGCGCCAAGGGAATCGCAGAGACCCAGTACTTC.

This clonotype has a handful of counts. The V call is TRBV20-1, the J call TRBJ2-4; D perhaps matches TRBD2 (6 bases). The V gene lost 4 bases and the J gene lost 6 bases, with 16 bases spanning the gap. The CDR3 covers 14 residues. Germline-derived CDR1 and CDR2 are DFQATT and SNEGSKA (reference sequence). Here the CDR3 DNA reads TGCAGTGCTATTCCGGGGGATGGTGGAAACATTCAGTACTTC. It codes for CSAIPGDGGNIQYF.

The V call is TRBV20-1, the J call TRBJ2-7; 9 bases line up with TRBD1. CDR1 and CDR2 (germline): DFQATT, SNEGSKA (reference sequence). The V and J ends lost 6 bases and 4 bases, in that order; junction bases with no gene match: 7. The CDR3 contains 13 residues. Written as DNA, the CDR3 is TGCAGTGCCGGGACAGGGAGAGGTTACGAGCAGTACTTC. Amino acids: CSAGTGRGYEQYF.

This chain uses TRBV9 with TRBJ2-3, with D maybe TRBD1 (5 bases). Germline-derived CDR1 and CDR2 are SGDLS and YYNGEE. The CDR3 has 15 amino acids. V dropped 0 bases and J dropped 6 bases, with 14 bases sitting between them. CDR3 amino acids: CASSVGGRLQDTQYF. The CDR3 DNA is TGTGCCAGCAGCGTAGGGGGCAGGCTCCAGGATACGCAGTATTTT.

The CDR3 sequence is CASSPRLLTSKTQYF. CDR3 in DNA: TGTGCCAGCAGCCCCCGCCTTTTGACCTCGAAGACCCAGTACTTC. The chain couples TRBV11-2 to TRBJ2-5; D call uncertain. Trimming left V 5 bases short and J 6 bases short, with 19 bases between. This CDR3 comprises 15 residues. Germline values: CDR1 SGHAT, CDR2 FQNNGV.

The table lists this clonotype with a few counts. The gene calls are TRBV9 and TRBJ2-6; 7 positions match TRBD2. This CDR3 spans 16 amino acids. The trim removed 4 bases at V and 0 bases at J, leaving 4 bases unmatched. CDR1 is SGDLS, CDR2 YYNGEE, per germline. In nucleotides, the CDR3 is TGTGCCAGCAGCCCCCGGGGGGACTCTGGGGCCAACGTCCTGACTTTC. Translation: CASSPRGDSGANVLTF.

J is TRBJ1-1 and V is TRBV9, with D hard to call. V gave up 4 bases and J gave up 1 base, with 8 bases separating them. The CDR3 contains 13 residues. CDR1 SGDLS and CDR2 YYNGEE come from the germline V gene. Here the CDR3 reads CASSPLRNTEAFF. DNA of the CDR3: TGTGCCAGCAGCCCACTGAGGAACACTGAAGCTTTCTTT.

This chain connects TRBV25-1 to TRBJ2-7, with D perhaps given as TRBD1 or TRBD2 (5 bases each). This CDR3 is 16 amino acids long. Deletions cut 4 bases from V and 4 bases from J, with 20 bases between. Germline assignment: CDR1 MGHDK and CDR2 SYGVNS. Written as DNA, the CDR3 is TGTGCCAGCAGTGCAGGACGGGGCATAGCTAGGTACGAGCAGTACTTC. Its protein product is CASSAGRGIARYEQYF.

In its sample, this clonotype was seen once. This chain uses TRBV20-1 with TRBJ2-1; 8 nucleotides line up with TRBD2. The V gene end was trimmed by 5 bases and the J gene end by 4 bases; junction bases not matched to a gene: 13. The CDR3 extends over 16 amino acids. Germline CDR1 reads DFQATT; CDR2 reads SNEGSKA (reference sequence). Written as DNA, the CDR3 is TGCAGTGCTGGGGCTTTAGCGGGGAGGGATTACAATGAGCAGTTCTTC. Translated, it gives CSAGALAGRDYNEQFF.

V is TRBV27 and J is TRBJ2-7; the D is unclear. CDR3 length equals 13 residues. Trimming took 5 bases from V and 6 from J, leaving 14 bases between them. The germline V gene encodes CDR1 MNHEY and CDR2 SMNVEV (reference sequence). This chain's CDR3 is CASSTSADVEQYF. The CDR3 DNA reads TGTGCCAGCAGTACCTCCGCGGATGTCGAGCAGTACTTC.

This clonotype occurred a few times. The V and J genes are TRBV12-3 or TRBV12-4 and TRBJ2-3, with TRBD2 matching 16 bases. The CDR3 totals 18 residues. The V and J ends lost 4 bases and 2 bases, in that order; junction bases with no gene match: 6. CDR3 in amino acids: CASSSGLAGGPVTDTQYF. In nucleotides, the CDR3 is TGTGCCAGCAGTTCGGGACTAGCGGGGGGGCCTGTCACAGATACGCAGTATTTT.

The J gene is TRBJ1-1, the V gene TRBV20-1; weak D call: TRBD1 (6 bases). This CDR3 has 12 amino acids. Trimming removed 7 bases from V and 5 bases from J, with 14 bases in between. Germline V gene data show CDR1 as DFQATT and CDR2 as SNEGSKA (reference sequence). CDR3 sequence (DNA): TGCAGTGGGTATGCAGGGGAAACTGAAGCTTTCTTT. The encoded protein is CSGYAGETEAFF.

This clonotype was seen a few times. The V gene is TRBV7-8, the J gene TRBJ2-1, with 7 bases fitting TRBD1. This CDR3 is 14 amino acids long. V lost 4 bases, J lost 6 bases, and 6 bases stayed unmatched. Germline V gives CDR1 SGHVS, CDR2 FQNEAQ. CDR3 sequence reads: CASSWADRSNEQFF. In DNA, the CDR3 is TGTGCCAGCAGCTGGGCGGACAGGAGCAATGAGCAGTTCTTC.

The rearrangement links TRBV5-1 to TRBJ2-5; D gene uncertain. The CDR3 runs to 14 residues. Trimming took off 0 bases at V and 4 bases at J, with 10 bases between the two ends. The germline CDR1 and CDR2 sequences are SGHRS and YFSETQ. DNA of the CDR3: TGCGCCAGCAGCTTGGCCGGAGTGTTAGAGACCCAGTACTTC. Its translation: CASSLAGVLETQYF.

The gene calls are TRBV20-1 and TRBJ2-5; D is perhaps TRBD1 (6 bases). Germline CDR1 reads DFQATT; CDR2 reads SNEGSKA (reference sequence). This CDR3 is built from 19 residues. Trimming cost V 5 bases and J 3 bases, with 31 bases left between them. CDR3 in DNA: TGCAGTGCTTGCCCGCCACCCCCCTTAGACATACCAGGGGAAGAGACCCAGTACTTC. Translation gives CSACPPPPLDIPGEETQYF.

This clonotype was detected only a few times. This sequence joins TRBV20-1 and TRBJ2-5, with 9 bases lining up with TRBD2. Germline values: CDR1 DFQATT, CDR2 SNEGSKA (reference sequence). The CDR3 totals 17 residues. V shed 1 base, J shed 5 bases, and the junction held 14 bases outside the gene matches. The CDR3 region is CSARAWREGPLGETQYF. For the CDR3, the DNA is TGCAGTGCTAGAGCCTGGCGGGAGGGCCCCCTAGGGGAGACCCAGTACTTC.

This clonotype showed up just a few times. This chain joins TRBV7-9 and TRBJ2-1; D remains ambiguous. CDR1 and CDR2 from the germline V gene are SEHNR and FQNEAQ (reference sequence). This CDR3 is built from 15 residues. Trimming stripped 2 bases from V and 5 bases from J, with 13 bases between. The DNA for the CDR3 is TGTGCCAGCAGCTTATCCCGAGCTGGCAACAATGAGCAGTTCTTC. This gives the protein CASSLSRAGNNEQFF.

The sample holds a few counts of this clonotype. CDR3 residues: CASSFRGGNNQPQHF. The CDR3 coding sequence is TGTGCCAGCAGTTTCCGAGGGGGCAACAATCAGCCCCAGCATTTT. V and J are TRBV12-3 or TRBV12-4 and TRBJ1-5, with TRBD1 matching over 7 bases. V lost 3 bases and J lost 3; bases outside the gene matches: 5. The CDR3 totals 15 residues.

The J gene is TRBJ1-2, the V gene TRBV20-1, with D possibly being TRBD1 (5 bases). Trimming stripped 5 bases from V and 1 base from J, with 14 bases between. The germline V gene encodes CDR1 DFQATT and CDR2 SNEGSKA (reference sequence). This CDR3 has 14 residues. CDR3 bases: TGCAGTGCTGACACGGACACAAGTAACTATGGCTACACCTTC. It encodes CSADTDTSNYGYTF.

This clonotype was recorded many times. The rearrangement joins TRBV4-3 to TRBJ2-3; D is unresolved. The CDR3 is made up of 14 amino acids. Germline V CDR1 and CDR2: LGHNA, YSLEER. With 0 bases removed from V and 2 bases from J, the gap between germline ends came to 6 bases. The CDR3: CASSQDVLTDTQYF. DNA of the CDR3: TGCGCCAGCAGCCAAGATGTCCTCACAGATACGCAGTATTTT.